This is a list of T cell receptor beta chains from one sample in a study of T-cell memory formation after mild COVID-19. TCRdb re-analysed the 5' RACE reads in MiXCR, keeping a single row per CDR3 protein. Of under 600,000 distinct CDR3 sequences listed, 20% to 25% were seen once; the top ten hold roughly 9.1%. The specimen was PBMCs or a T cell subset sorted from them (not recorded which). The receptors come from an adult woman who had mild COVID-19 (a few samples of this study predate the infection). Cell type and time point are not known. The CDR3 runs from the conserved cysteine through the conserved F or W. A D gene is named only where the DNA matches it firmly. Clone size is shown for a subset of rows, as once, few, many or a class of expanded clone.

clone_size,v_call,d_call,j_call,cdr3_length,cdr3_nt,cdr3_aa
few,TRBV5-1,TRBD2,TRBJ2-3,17,TGCGCCAGCAGCCCCGAAACGACTAGCGGGGTCCCCGATACGCAGTATTTT,CASSPETTSGVPDTQYF
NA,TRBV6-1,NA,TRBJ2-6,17,TGTGCCAGCAGTGAATCTCTGGGGCGCTCTGGGGCCAACGTCCTGACTTTC,CASSESLGRSGANVLTF
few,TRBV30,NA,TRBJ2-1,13,TGTGCCTGGAGTGGGGGCTCCTACAATGAGCAGTTCTTC,CAWSGGSYNEQFF
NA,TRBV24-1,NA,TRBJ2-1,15,TGTGCCACCAGTGACCCACGACAGGGAGGAAGTGAGCAGTTCTTC,CATSDPRQGGSEQFF
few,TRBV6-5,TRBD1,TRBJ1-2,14,TGTGCCAGCAGAGGGTTCCGGGACAGTAGTGGCTACACCTTC,CASRGFRDSSGYTF
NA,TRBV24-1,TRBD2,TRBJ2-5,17,TGTGCCACCAGTGACCCAAGGCTAGCGGGAACGGCAGAGACCCAGTACTTC,CATSDPRLAGTAETQYF
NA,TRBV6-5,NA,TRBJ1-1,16,TGTGCCAGCAGTTACTCGGTCGGCAGGGTAAACACTGAAGCTTTCTTT,CASSYSVGRVNTEAFF
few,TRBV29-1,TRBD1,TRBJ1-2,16,TGCAGCGTTGCGGACAGGGGAGTATCCTGGGGCCGTGGCTACACCTTC,CSVADRGVSWGRGYTF
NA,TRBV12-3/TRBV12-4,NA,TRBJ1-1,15,TGTGCCAGCAGTTTTGCTCAAAAAATGAACACTGAAGCTTTCTTT,CASSFAQKMNTEAFF
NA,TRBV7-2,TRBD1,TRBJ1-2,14,TGTGCCAGCAGCTTAGAAACAGGGGACTATGGCTACACCTTC,CASSLETGDYGYTF
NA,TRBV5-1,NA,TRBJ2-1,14,TGCGCCAGCAGCTTGGGGACGGTTATCAATGAGCAGTTCTTC,CASSLGTVINEQFF
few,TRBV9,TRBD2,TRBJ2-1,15,TGTGCCAGCAGCGGAAGAGGTAGCGGGCGCAATGAGCAGTTCTTC,CASSGRGSGRNEQFF